The T cell receptor (beta chain) under discussion was sequenced for a study of shared clonotypes between healthy human individuals. As for the study in general: Serving as donors were a couple of women and a few men, whose ages spanned 18 to 49. General study results and limits: Four donors held 5% to 5.5% of naive CD4 clonotypes in common. In contrast to clonotypes shared by all four donors, non-shared clonotypes had lower generation probabilities.

V shed 4 bases and J 5 bases; nucleotides not matched to a gene: 15. CDR1 and CDR2 (germline): MDHEN, SYDVKM. This CDR3 has 17 amino acids. Comments on this clone: The antigen remains unidentified.

TCRdb's table, derived via immunoSEQ multiplex PCR, lists solely in-frame clones and lacks some. In the table there are approximately 1.5 million clones, approximately 98.5% of which are singletons. The TCR was taken from a man aged 30 to 39 in good health. V usage is TRBV28 and J usage is TRBJ2-5; 8 bases are shared with TRBD1. Sequencing was done on a sample of naive CD4+ T cells sorted from blood. The subset here: CD45RA+ positively selected. The CDR3 DNA follows: TGTGCCAGCAGTTCGCCTTCTCGACAGGGGCCGGGCGAGACCCAGTACTTC. Its protein product is CASSSPSRQGPGETQYF.